These 13 T cell receptor beta chains share one sample of origin, sequenced in a study of control samples from healthy donors and cancer patients. Only in-frame clones appear in the TCRdb table, and some are missing; sequencing was by immunoSEQ multiplex PCR. The sample contains about 120,000 clones, roughly 90% of which appear only once. Input material: blood. Source of these receptors: a man over 45 in good health.

The chain joins TRBV6-6 to TRBJ2-5; 8 nucleotides line up with TRBD1. This CDR3 has 13 amino acids. Per germline, CDR1 MNHNY and CDR2 SVGAGI (reference sequence). The V gene end was trimmed by 5 bases and the J gene end by 4 bases; junction bases not matched to a gene: 3. The CDR3 loop is CASSKTGGETQYF. CDR3 DNA: TGTGCCAGCAGTAAAACAGGGGGAGAGACCCAGTACTTC.

This clone was recorded only once. The V call is TRBV19, the J call TRBJ1-6; no definite D call. Germline V lookup: CDR1 LNHDA, CDR2 SQIVND (reference sequence). Between the trimmed V and J ends, which lost 0 bases and 7 bases, there was a span of 7 bases. The CDR3 has 14 residues. CDR3 DNA sequence: TGTGCCAGTAGTATAGAGAGTGGCAATTCACCCCTCCACTTT. It yields the protein CASSIESGNSPLHF.

V gene TRBV18 combines with J gene TRBJ1-6; a possible D gene is TRBD1 (5 bases). Germline V gives CDR1 KGHSH, CDR2 LQKENI. V was trimmed by 3 bases and J by 0 bases, leaving 12 bases between them. There are 17 residues in the CDR3. The CDR3 protein is CASSPVGAGSYNSPLHF. The CDR3 region has the DNA TGTGCCAGCTCACCGGTCGGGGCGGGCTCCTATAATTCACCCCTCCACTTT.

The gene calls are TRBV20-1 and TRBJ1-1, with a weak D call TRBD1 (5 bases). This CDR3 has 11 residues. Trimming took 6 bases from V and 8 from J, leaving 13 bases between them. Germline CDR1 reads DFQATT; CDR2 reads SNEGSKA (reference sequence). Here the CDR3 reads CSASRGREAFF. CDR3 in DNA: TGCAGTGCCAGTAGGGGTAGGGAAGCTTTCTTT.

The chain couples TRBV5-1 to TRBJ2-7; 9 bases agree with TRBD1. With V trimmed by 4 bases and J by 3 bases, 8 bases remained unmatched. There are 15 residues in the CDR3. Germline V CDR1 and CDR2: SGHRS, YFSETQ. The CDR3 sequence is CASSNPGTGFYEQYF. For the CDR3, the DNA is TGCGCCAGCAGCAATCCCGGGACAGGGTTCTACGAGCAGTACTTC. The entire variable domain, with the rest obtained from reference TRBV5-1 and TRBJ2-7, is as follows: KAGVTQTPRYLIKTRGQQVTLSCSPISGHRSVSWYQQTPGQGLQFLFEYFSETQRNKGNFPGRFSGRQFSNSRSEMNVSTLELGDSALYLCASSNPGTGFYEQYFGPGTRLTVT.

The chain combines TRBV6-1 with TRBJ1-2; 9 bases line up with TRBD1. The CDR3 sequence is 15 residues long. Germline loops: CDR1 MNHNS, CDR2 SASEGT. J was trimmed by 8 bases and V by 3 bases; bases with no gene match: 10. The DNA for the CDR3 is TGTGCCAGCAGTGACCTACAGGGGGCGCTTAGCGGCTACACCTTC. Translated, it gives CASSDLQGALSGYTF.

This clone was picked up a small number of times. V is TRBV21-1 and J is TRBJ1-2. TRBV21-1 represents a pseudogene. This CDR3 has 10 residues. CDR3 bases: TGTGCCAGCAGCAACCGAGGCTACACCTTC. This codes for CASSNRGYTF.

The chain employs TRBV10-3 and TRBJ2-5; TRBD2 agrees at 14 bases. The CDR3 is 16 amino acids. Trimming took 6 bases from V and 7 from J; bases not matched to a gene: 10. Germline V lookup: CDR1 ENHRY, CDR2 SYGVKD. The CDR3 DNA reads TGTGCCATCAGGGCTCCCGGACTAGCGGGGGGAGGGACCCAGTACTTC. Encoded protein: CAIRAPGLAGGGTQYF.

This clone has a single count. This chain uses TRBV6-1 with TRBJ1-2; D perhaps matches TRBD1 (5 bases). CDR1 and CDR2 from the germline V gene are MNHNS and SASEGT. Trimming shortened V by 0 bases and J by 4 bases, and 12 bases separated the two germline ends. The CDR3 contains 15 residues. CDR3 in DNA: TGTGCCAGCAGTGAAGCGGCCCAGGGCCTCTATGGCTACACCTTC. Translation gives CASSEAAQGLYGYTF.

V and J are TRBV25-1 and TRBJ2-7, with unresolved D. V was shortened by 4 bases and J by 7 bases, with 14 bases between the two germline ends. The CDR3 spans 13 residues. Germline V lookup: CDR1 MGHDK, CDR2 SYGVNS. DNA for the CDR3: TGTGCCAGCAGTGCGTTTGCGAGGTGGGAGCAGTACTTC. Translating it yields CASSAFARWEQYF.

This chain's CDR3 is CASSAFGGSTDTQYF. The CDR3 DNA is TGCGCCAGCAGCGCCTTTGGGGGGTCCACAGATACGCAGTATTTT. V gene TRBV5-1 combines with J gene TRBJ2-3; possible D gene TRBD2, 6 bases. This CDR3 is built from 15 residues. Germline V lookup: CDR1 SGHRS, CDR2 YFSETQ. Trimming took 4 bases from V and 2 from J, leaving 14 bases between them.

The chain links TRBV24-1 to TRBJ2-3; D call uncertain. The CDR3 runs 12 residues. The V end was cut by 5 bases, the J end by 1 base, with 3 bases between. CDR1 and CDR2 (germline): KGHDR, SFDVKD. CDR3 region: CATSGGTDTQYF. The CDR3 region has the DNA TGTGCCACCAGTGGGGGCACAGATACGCAGTATTTT.

The chain couples TRBV18 to TRBJ2-3; 7 positions match TRBD1. V was clipped by 0 bases and J by 1 base; unmatched bases: 7. CDR1 KGHSH and CDR2 LQKENI come from the germline V gene. The CDR3 sequence is 17 residues long. The CDR3 reads CASSPPNRGLRTDTQYF. Here the CDR3 DNA reads TGTGCCAGCTCACCACCTAACAGGGGCCTTCGCACAGATACGCAGTATTTT.